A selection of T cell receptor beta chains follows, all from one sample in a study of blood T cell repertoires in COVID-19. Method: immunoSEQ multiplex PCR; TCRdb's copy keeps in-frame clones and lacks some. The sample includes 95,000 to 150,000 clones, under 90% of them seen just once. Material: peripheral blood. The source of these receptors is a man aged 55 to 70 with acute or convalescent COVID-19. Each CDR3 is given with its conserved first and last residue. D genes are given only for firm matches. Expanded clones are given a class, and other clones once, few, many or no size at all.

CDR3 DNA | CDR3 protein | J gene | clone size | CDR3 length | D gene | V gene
TGCGCCAGCAGCCAAGATGGGGCAGGTAGCTCCTACGAGCAGTACTTC | CASSQDGAGSSYEQYF | TRBJ2-7 | few | 16 | NA | TRBV4-3
TGTGCCAGCAGCGATGAGAGCTCTGGAAACACCATATATTTT | CASSDESSGNTIYF | TRBJ1-3 | NA | 14 | NA | TRBV9
TGTGCCAGCAGTTTATCCTCACCGGGACTGCTCACCTACGAGCAGTACTTC | CASSLSSPGLLTYEQYF | TRBJ2-7 | NA | 17 | NA | TRBV27
TGTGCCAGCAGTTCTCTCGAAGGCGGGACAGCTAGCACAGATACGCAGTATTTT | CASSSLEGGTASTDTQYF | TRBJ2-3 | NA | 18 | NA | TRBV28
TGTGCCAGCAGCCTAGTAGCGGGAGTAGGCGGGGAGCTGTTTTTT | CASSLVAGVGGELFF | TRBJ2-2 | NA | 15 | TRBD2 | TRBV5-5
TGTGCCAGCAGTGAGACAGGGGGCACAGATACGCAGTATTTT | CASSETGGTDTQYF | TRBJ2-3 | NA | 14 | TRBD1 | TRBV6-6
TGTGCCAGCAGTTACCGGGGCAATGAGCAGTTCTTC | CASSYRGNEQFF | TRBJ2-1 | few | 12 | NA | TRBV28
TGTGCCAGCAGTTATTTTTCGACAGGATCCCCTACTGAAGCTTTCTTT | CASSYFSTGSPTEAFF | TRBJ1-1 | once | 16 | NA | TRBV6-5
TGTGCCAGCAGCCGAACACAAGAGACCCAGTACTTC | CASSRTQETQYF | TRBJ2-5 | NA | 12 | NA | TRBV5-8
TGTGCCAGCAGTCCCTCGGGGGGGAGCAATCAGCCCCAGCATTTT | CASSPSGGSNQPQHF | TRBJ1-5 | few | 15 | NA | TRBV6-5
TGTGCCAGCAGTTACTCGATAGAAAGTTTCCCTAACACCGGGGAGCTGTTTTTT | CASSYSIESFPNTGELFF | TRBJ2-2 | NA | 18 | NA | TRBV6-2/TRBV6-3
TGTGCCAGCCTAAACGGAGCGGGTAGCGGGCAGCCGTTAATTAATGAGCAGTTCTTC | CASLNGAGSGQPLINEQFF | TRBJ2-1 | NA | 19 | TRBD2 | TRBV28
TGTGCCAGCAGCCTGACTAGCAATGAGCAGTTCTTC | CASSLTSNEQFF | TRBJ2-1 | NA | 12 | NA | TRBV27
TGCGCCAGCAGGGGGCTGGGGGCCAAGAACACTGAAGCTTTCTTT | CASRGLGAKNTEAFF | TRBJ1-1 | NA | 15 | NA | TRBV5-1
TGTGCCAGCAGCGGAGACAGCCCATTCGGGGGCTACACCTTC | CASSGDSPFGGYTF | TRBJ1-2 | NA | 14 | NA | TRBV9
TGTGCCAGCAGTTTAGTCCCAGCGGGAGGGTTGAAGAATGAGCAGTTCTTC | CASSLVPAGGLKNEQFF | TRBJ2-1 | NA | 17 | TRBD2 | TRBV28
TGTGCCAGCAGCCTAACCCAGCGGGGGAGCTCCTACAATGAGCAGTTCTTC | CASSLTQRGSSYNEQFF | TRBJ2-1 | NA | 17 | TRBD2 | TRBV11-2
TGTGCCAGCAGTTTAGACAGGGGTGCGGGCGGCGAGCAGTACTTC | CASSLDRGAGGEQYF | TRBJ2-7 | NA | 15 | TRBD1 | TRBV11-3
TGTGCCAGCAGCATACTGACCGGGACTTTCTCCTACGAGCAGTACTTC | CASSILTGTFSYEQYF | TRBJ2-7 | NA | 16 | NA | TRBV13
TGTGCCAGCAGCTTAATGGGACAGGGACCCAATGAGCAGTTCTTC | CASSLMGQGPNEQFF | TRBJ2-1 | once | 15 | TRBD1 | TRBV7-2
TGTGCCAGCAGCCAAGATTGGCGAGGGCAAGAGACCCAGTACTTC | CASSQDWRGQETQYF | TRBJ2-5 | NA | 15 | NA | TRBV3-1/TRBV3-2
TGTGCCAGCTCACCTTTAGGACAGGGGGCGAGCTCCTACAATGAGCAGTTCTTC | CASSPLGQGASSYNEQFF | TRBJ2-1 | NA | 18 | TRBD1 | TRBV18
TGTGCCAAGTTGCGGGGACGGTCCAAGAATGAGCAGTTCTTC | CAKLRGRSKNEQFF | TRBJ2-1 | NA | 14 | NA | TRBV19
TGCGCCAGCAGCCACGGACTAGCGGTTTCCTACGAGCAGTACTTC | CASSHGLAVSYEQYF | TRBJ2-7 | NA | 15 | TRBD2 | TRBV4-3
TGTGCAGGCTTAGGACTAGCGGGCTACAATGAGCAGTTCTTC | CAGLGLAGYNEQFF | TRBJ2-1 | few | 14 | TRBD2 | TRBV2
TGTGCCAGCAGTAAACAGGGTTACGAGCAGTACTTC | CASSKQGYEQYF | TRBJ2-7 | NA | 12 | NA | TRBV27
TGTGCCAGCAGCCCAGCGGGAGGTTTCTCGGATACGCAGTATTTT | CASSPAGGFSDTQYF | TRBJ2-3 | NA | 15 | TRBD2 | TRBV9
TGTGCCAGCAGCTTGGCCCTGACTGATCAAGAGACCCAGTACTTC | CASSLALTDQETQYF | TRBJ2-5 | NA | 15 | NA | TRBV5-5
TGTGCCAGCAGCCCGTCCGGGGAGACCCAGTACTTC | CASSPSGETQYF | TRBJ2-5 | NA | 12 | NA | TRBV7-9